Given below is one T cell receptor beta chain in context. The antigen is not known. This entry belongs to a study of a mutant IDH1 vaccine in newly diagnosed glioma. Turning to the study itself: Treated patients had a mean age of roughly 40 years and a roughly 60% male, 37.5% female split.

Germline V lookup: CDR1 SGHRS, CDR2 YFSETQ. V lost 0 bases to trimming and J lost 8 bases, with 14 bases between them. CDR3 length: 14 amino acids. As to time point: week 5, during vaccination. Every single dose of the vaccine, 300 ug of mutant IDH1 20-mer peptide, came with topical imiquimod. Using immunoSEQ multiplex PCR, the repertoire was profiled, and TCRdb retains in-frame clones only, with some absent. The profile covers 50,000 or so clones, with more than 70% appearing a single time and under 2% taken by the ten largest. Sequencing used PBMCs, obtained from a glioma patient whose treatment included an IDH1 peptide vaccine. The genes are TRBV5-1 and TRBJ1-2; weak D call: TRBD1 (6 bases). The origin of this receptor is a woman between 40 and 50 years old with glioma. The CDR3 region has the DNA TGCGCCAGCAGCTTGGCCGGGGGGGCGAGGGGCTACACCTTC. It yields the protein CASSLAGGARGYTF.